This T cell receptor (beta chain) derives from a study of blood T cell repertoires in COVID-19. The overall study: Whether acute or convalescent, the COVID-19 samples came from the United States, Italy and Spain. In each case, the material was cDNA or gDNA derived from T cells, B-cell-depleted T cells, or PBMCs.

The CDR3 spans 12 residues. Germline lookup yields CDR1 MNHEY and CDR2 SVGAGI. Trimming cost V 8 bases and J 5 bases, with 10 bases left between them. Per the authors' pipeline: Researchers report that nucleated cell counts were estimated from reference gene primer amplification. TCRdb's copy holds only in-frame clones and misses some; the assay was immunoSEQ multiplex PCR. V and J calls and clone size are given by that table; D and trimming were obtained from the DNA. Of around 92,000 clones listed, under 80% are singletons. A Seattle source enrolled patients during active infection and followed them longitudinally.

The sequenced sample was peripheral blood. The clonotype comes from a man in his sixties or seventies with COVID-19, enrolled during active disease. The chain uses TRBV6-5 and TRBJ1-5, with a weak D call TRBD1 (6 bases). The CDR3 DNA is TGTGCCAGCCGGGGGGGCGATCAGCCCCAGCATTTT. Translated: CASRGGDQPQHF.